Listed below are T cell receptor beta chains from one sample, sequenced in a study of T cell responses to AZD1222 COVID-19 vaccine. Sequenced by immunoSEQ multiplex PCR; TCRdb stores in-frame clones only, minus some. The sample lists around 130,000 clones, roughly 86% occurring once. The sample consisted of peripheral blood, taken on day 0 of AZD1222 vaccination. All receptors come from an adult in good health. Each CDR3 is given with its conserved first and last residue. The D gene is left open where the match is weak. Clone size is not always given. Where it is, it says once, few, many or a class for expanded clones.

J gene: TRBJ2-7
V gene: TRBV9
D gene: TRBD2
clone size: .
CDR3 DNA: TGTGCCAGCAGCAAACTAGCGGGAGTCCACGAGCAGTACTTC
CDR3 protein: CASSKLAGVHEQYF

J gene: TRBJ1-2
V gene: TRBV27
D gene: .
clone size: .
CDR3 DNA: TGTGCCAGCAGTCCGACGGGGAACTATGGCTACACCTTC
CDR3 protein: CASSPTGNYGYTF

J gene: TRBJ2-2
V gene: TRBV4-3
D gene: .
clone size: .
CDR3 DNA: TGCGCCAGCAGCCAGGACTCCTCGATAGGCGGGGAGCTGTTTTTT
CDR3 protein: CASSQDSSIGGELFF

J gene: TRBJ2-7
V gene: TRBV5-1
D gene: TRBD1
clone size: once
CDR3 DNA: TGCGCCAGCAGCCCGGGACAGGGGAGGCCTTACGAGCAGTACTTC
CDR3 protein: CASSPGQGRPYEQYF

J gene: TRBJ2-4
V gene: TRBV7-2
D gene: .
clone size: .
CDR3 DNA: TGTGCCAGCAGCCCCCTCTCCGGACAGCAACTAAACATTCAGTACTTC
CDR3 protein: CASSPLSGQQLNIQYF

J gene: TRBJ1-2
V gene: TRBV29-1
D gene: .
clone size: .
CDR3 DNA: TGCAGCGTTCAACACCCGGTCCGGGAGGACCTCTATGGCTACACCTTC
CDR3 protein: CSVQHPVREDLYGYTF

J gene: TRBJ1-5
V gene: TRBV7-2
D gene: .
clone size: .
CDR3 DNA: TGTGCCAGCAGCTTAGGAACGGGGGACATGAGGAATCAGCCCCAGCATTTT
CDR3 protein: CASSLGTGDMRNQPQHF

J gene: TRBJ2-3
V gene: TRBV5-6
D gene: TRBD1
clone size: .
CDR3 DNA: TGTGCCAGCAGCTACTGGACAGGGTTGGGGGATACGCAGTATTTT
CDR3 protein: CASSYWTGLGDTQYF

J gene: TRBJ1-4
V gene: TRBV4-3
D gene: .
clone size: .
CDR3 DNA: TGCGCCAGCAGGAGGGACCTCATGGATGAAAAACTGTTTTTT
CDR3 protein: CASRRDLMDEKLFF

J gene: TRBJ2-7
V gene: TRBV9
D gene: TRBD2
clone size: .
CDR3 DNA: TGTGCCAGCAGCGTAGGGATCCTAGCGGGGACGGTCGAGCAGTACTTC
CDR3 protein: CASSVGILAGTVEQYF

J gene: TRBJ2-2
V gene: TRBV5-1
D gene: TRBD1
clone size: .
CDR3 DNA: TGCGCCAGCAGCCTCGGACAGGGGAACACCGGGGAGCTGTTTTTT
CDR3 protein: CASSLGQGNTGELFF

J gene: TRBJ1-1
V gene: TRBV27
D gene: .
clone size: .
CDR3 DNA: TGTGCCAGCAGTTTATCGAGAGTGAGCACTGAAGCTTTCTTT
CDR3 protein: CASSLSRVSTEAFF

J gene: TRBJ2-1
V gene: TRBV7-3
D gene: TRBD2
clone size: .
CDR3 DNA: TGTGCCAGCAGCTCCGCGGGGGGGCGAAGGAATGAGCAGTTCTTC
CDR3 protein: CASSSAGGRRNEQFF

J gene: TRBJ1-1
V gene: TRBV13
D gene: .
clone size: few
CDR3 DNA: TGTGCCAGCAGCTCCTCGGGGACGACTGAAGCTTTCTTT
CDR3 protein: CASSSSGTTEAFF

J gene: TRBJ2-2
V gene: TRBV7-9
D gene: TRBD1
clone size: .
CDR3 DNA: TGTGCCAGCAGCTTCCCGACAGGGGACCCCCTCCCGAACACCGGGGAGCTGTTTTTT
CDR3 protein: CASSFPTGDPLPNTGELFF